The rows below give T cell receptor beta chains drawn from one sample of a study of beta chain features in type 1 diabetes. Using immunoSEQ multiplex PCR, the repertoire was profiled, and TCRdb retains in-frame clones only, with some absent. The profile shows about 190,000 clones, around 7.9% of them singletons. The sample was central memory CD4+ T cells from blood. Source of these receptors: a man younger than 35 with type 1 diabetes. Each CDR3 is given with its conserved first and last residue. D genes are given only for firm matches. A row's size may be missing; if present it is once, few, many or a size class.

j_call,d_call,clone_size,v_call,cdr3_nt,cdr3_aa
TRBJ2-2,NA,NA,TRBV11-1,TGTGCCAGCAGCTCCGTGGGCGGGACGAACACCGGGGAGCTGTTTTTT,CASSSVGGTNTGELFF
TRBJ2-3,NA,NA,TRBV6-5,TGTGCCAGCAGTTACTCGGGGACTAGCACAGATACGCAGTATTTT,CASSYSGTSTDTQYF
TRBJ2-5,NA,NA,TRBV7-2,TGTGCCAGCAGAGGGGGACGGGAGACCCAGTACTTC,CASRGGRETQYF
TRBJ1-2,NA,few,TRBV5-6,TGTGCCAGCAGCTGGGCTTGGGGCTACACCTTC,CASSWAWGYTF
TRBJ1-1,NA,few,TRBV6-5,TGTGCCAGCAGTTACGGGGGCGCCTTAACTGAAGCTTTCTTT,CASSYGGALTEAFF
TRBJ2-5,TRBD1,NA,TRBV2,TGTGCCAGCAGTTCACAGGGGACCGTCAGAGAGACCCAGTACTTC,CASSSQGTVRETQYF
TRBJ2-3,NA,few,TRBV5-4,TGTGCCAGCAGTGGGACTTCACTTAGCACAGATACGCAGTATTTT,CASSGTSLSTDTQYF
TRBJ1-2,NA,NA,TRBV19,TGTGCCAGTAGTATTGGAGAGTACTATGGCTACACCTTC,CASSIGEYYGYTF
TRBJ1-6,NA,NA,TRBV30,TGTGCCTGGAGTGTAAGCGCGTTTCATAATTCACCCCTCCACTTT,CAWSVSAFHNSPLHF
TRBJ1-2,TRBD1,few,TRBV7-2,TGTGCCAGCAGCGTGGGACAGGGCTATGGCTACACCTTC,CASSVGQGYGYTF
TRBJ2-6,NA,NA,TRBV18,TGTGCCAGCTCACTACAGGGCTCTGGGGCCAACGTCCTGACTTTC,CASSLQGSGANVLTF
TRBJ1-2,NA,few,TRBV29-1,TGCAGCGTTGCCGGGGGGGATGGCTACACCTTC,CSVAGGDGYTF
TRBJ2-5,TRBD1,NA,TRBV28,TGTGCCAGCAGCCGAGGGACAGGGAGGCCGGAGACCCAGTACTTC,CASSRGTGRPETQYF
TRBJ2-7,TRBD1,many,TRBV9,TGTGCCAGCAGCCCGGGACAGGGCTTTTACGAGCAGTACTTC,CASSPGQGFYEQYF
TRBJ2-5,NA,medium-sized,TRBV11-2,TGTGCCAGCAATGGACAGCCCCAAGAGACCCAGTACTTC,CASNGQPQETQYF